The 30 T cell receptor delta chains below come from one sample, sequenced in a study of gamma-delta T cells after stem cell transplantation. TCRdb re-analyzed the RT-PCR reads via CATT. The data contain approximately 16,000 delta-chain clones, roughly 9% of them singletons. The specimen was gamma-delta T cells. These receptor sequences come from a human donor. It is not recorded whose cells these are; they may come from a transplant donor.

Comment on this clone: The protein TCRdb gives is from a much larger clone and does not agree with this DNA's translation at residue 5, likely a read error; the protein shown here comes from the DNA. V usage is TRDV2 and J usage is TRDJ1; 11 bases fit TRDD3. The V gene end was trimmed by 7 bases and the J gene end by 1 base; junction bases not matched to a gene: 25. Germline CDR1 GEAIGNYY, CDR2 EKD. The CDR3 is made up of 21 amino acids. CDR3 coding DNA: TGTGCCTGCGAGGGTATGGGGGATACGCGGGGGATGATGCGCGGCACCGATAAACTCATCTTT. Amino acid sequence: CACEGMGDTRGMMRGTDKLIF.

This clone was counted ten times or more. A read error likely explains this, since a far larger clone differs by one base. This sample also contains other DNA sequences that code for the same CDR3. The CDR3 loop is CACDTLGGLGDQYKLIF. The CDR3 coding sequence is TGCGCCTGTGACACTTTGGGCGGACTGGGGGACCAGTATAAACTCATCTTT. The chain has TRDV2 and TRDJ1; TRDD3 matches 9 bases. This CDR3 is built from 17 residues. Per germline, CDR1 GEAIGNYY and CDR2 EKD.

As to this clone: This probably arose from a read error, given a far larger clone one base away. The sample carries other DNA sequences with the same CDR3. The chain employs TRDV2 and TRDJ3; D not resolved. The germline V gene encodes CDR1 GEAIGNYY and CDR2 EKD. CDR3 size: 18 residues. With 0 bases removed from V and 0 bases from J, the gap between germline ends came to 11 bases. The CDR3 DNA reads as TGTGCCTGTGACACCGCCACGCAAACCTCCTGGGACACCCGACAGATGTTTTTC. Protein product: CACDTATQTSWDTRQMFF.

This clone was picked up many times. The rearrangement links TRDV2 to TRDJ1; TRDD3 is a possible D gene (6 bases). Germline-derived CDR1 and CDR2 are GEAIGNYY and EKD. The CDR3 consists of 18 residues. Trimming stripped 0 bases from V and 0 bases from J, with 19 bases between. As DNA, the CDR3 is TGTGCCTGTGACACCGTTGGGGGTCCCCTCCGAGACACCGATAAACTCATCTTT. Translation gives CACDTVGGPLRDTDKLIF.

For this clone: A read error is the likely source, as a far larger clone sits one nucleotide away. Other DNA sequences in the same sample also yield this CDR3. The V gene is TRDV2, the J gene TRDJ1; the D gene is possibly TRDD3 (5 bases). The CDR3 covers 15 residues. The germline V gene encodes CDR1 GEAIGNYY and CDR2 EKD. CDR3 sequence (DNA): TGTGCCTGTGACACCGTAGTGGGGACACGGAGTAAACTCATCTTC. This codes for CACDTVVGTRSKLIF.

With respect to this clone: A far larger clone is a single base away, which makes a read error likely. In the same sample, other DNA sequences code for this CDR3. The V call is TRDV2, the J call TRDJ1, with 8 bases that match TRDD3. Germline values: CDR1 GEAIGNYY, CDR2 EKD. The CDR3 sequence is 16 residues long. CDR3 sequence (DNA): TGTGCCTGTGACATTTTGGGGGATCTTTACACCGATAAGCTCATCTTT. Translating gives CACDILGDLYTDKLIF.

As to this clone: The protein TCRdb gives is from a much larger clone and does not agree with this DNA's translation at residue 11, likely a read error; the protein shown here comes from the DNA. This rearrangement joins TRDV2 to TRDJ1; 7 bases agree with TRDD3. The CDR3 runs to 16 residues. Trimming removed 0 bases from V and 4 bases from J; junction bases left unmatched: 10. Germline assignment: CDR1 GEAIGNYY and CDR2 EKD. The CDR3 DNA reads as TGTGCCTGTGACACCGTAGGGGATAGTATGTGCGATAAACTCATCTTT. Encoded protein: CACDTVGDSMCDKLIF.

There are a few counts of this clone. A far larger clone lies a single base away; this is likely a read error. Other DNA sequences from this sample encode an identical CDR3 as well. The chain recombines TRDV1 with TRDJ1; D unclear. The germline gives CDR1 TSWWSYY, CDR2 QGS. The CDR3 has 17 amino acids. Trimming cost V 6 bases and J 3 bases, with 23 bases left between them. The CDR3 DNA reads as TGTGCTCTTGGTAAACGAATCACATTTCGGGCTTCCGATAAACTCATCTTT. Translated, it gives CALGKRITFRASDKLIF.

About this clone itself: TCRdb attributes to this sequence the protein of a much larger clone, which differs from the DNA translation at residue 4; a read error is likely, and the protein displayed is translated from the DNA. The chain employs TRDV1 and TRDJ1, with 12 bases fitting TRDD3. The CDR3 loop spans 19 amino acids. CDR1 and CDR2 (germline): TSWWSYY, QGS. The CDR3 DNA reads as TGTGCTCTTAGGGAACTAGAGCCCCCCGACTGGGGGATACAGGATAAACTCATCTTT. Its protein is CALRELEPPDWGIQDKLIF.

This clone was seen only a few times. Compared with germline, one end of the junction differs, possibly owing to a read error. The chain employs TRDV2 and TRDJ3; 7 bases match TRDD3. Germline V gene sequence: CDR1 GEAIGNYY, CDR2 EKD. The CDR3 covers 23 residues. This chain's CDR3 is CACDTAPTGVPNLIYWATRQMFF. The CDR3 nucleotides are TGTGCCTGTGACACCGCGCCTACTGGGGTCCCCAACCTAATCTACTGGGCCACCCGACAGATGTTCTTC.

With respect to this clone: TCRdb's protein, taken from a much larger clone, differs from this DNA's translation at residue 14, likely owing to a read error; the protein displayed comes from the DNA. Other DNA sequences in the sample encode the same CDR3. The rearrangement joins TRDV2 to TRDJ1, with D possibly being TRDD3 (6 bases). Germline V CDR1 and CDR2: GEAIGNYY, EKD. The CDR3 is 17 residues long. CDR3 amino acids: CACDTVGDLAYTDRLIF. As DNA, the CDR3 is TGTGCCTGTGACACAGTCGGGGATCTGGCCTACACTGATAGACTCATCTTT.

This clone was seen many times. The CDR3 loop reads CACDPVLGDPTTDKLIF. CDR3 nucleotides: TGTGCCTGTGACCCGGTGCTGGGGGATCCGACCACCGATAAACTCATCTTT. The chain couples TRDV2 to TRDJ1; 9 bases are a match to TRDD3. Germline V gene sequence: CDR1 GEAIGNYY, CDR2 EKD. Unmatched junction bases numbered 11, after V lost 3 bases and J lost 1 base. The CDR3 runs 17 residues.

This clone was counted only a few times. This likely reflects a read error, since a far larger clone is one base away. This sample includes further DNA sequences coding for the same CDR3. The chain has TRDV2 and TRDJ1, with D possibly matching TRDD3 (5 bases). The CDR3 covers 15 residues. Germline CDR1 GEAIGNYY, CDR2 EKD. In DNA form, the CDR3 reads TGCGCCTGTGACACCGTGTTGGGGAGACCCGATAAACTCATCTTT. This codes for CACDTVLGRPDKLIF.

This clone was picked up a small number of times. TCRdb's protein, taken from a much larger clone, differs from this DNA's translation at residue 11, likely owing to a read error; the protein displayed comes from the DNA. The V gene is TRDV2, the J gene TRDJ1; weak D call: TRDD3 (5 bases). The CDR3 contains 18 residues. Trimming removed 0 bases at V and 0 bases at J, with 19 bases between. The germline gives CDR1 GEAIGNYY, CDR2 EKD. The CDR3 sequence is CACDTVSPVLEDTDKLIF. CDR3 sequence (DNA): TGTGCCTGTGACACCGTTTCCCCGGTACTGGAGGACACCGATAAACTCATCTTT.

Turning to this clone: A read error likely explains why the TCRdb protein, taken from a much larger clone, differs from this DNA's translation at residue 12; the protein shown is translated from the DNA. The chain recombines TRDV2 with TRDJ1, with D perhaps TRDD3 (7 bases). The V end lost 0 bases, the J end lost 4 bases, and 29 bases lay between the germline ends. Germline V lookup: CDR1 GEAIGNYY, CDR2 EKD. The CDR3 consists of 20 residues. The CDR3 spells CACDTVPSNWGLENGDKLIF. The CDR3, as DNA: TGTGCCTGTGACACCGTTCCTTCCAACTGGGGATTGGAAAATGGCGATAAACTCATCTTT.

This clone came up a few times. Given a much more abundant clone one base away, this may be a read error. The sample carries other DNA sequences with the same CDR3. The CDR3 nucleotides are TGTGCTCTTGGGGAACTATTTAGGCCCTCCAAGCTTACTGGGGGATATTTGACTGCACAACTCTTCTTT. Protein product: CALGELFRPSKLTGGYLTAQLFF. The V call is TRDV1, the J call TRDJ2, with 11 bases lining up with TRDD3. The germline V gene encodes CDR1 TSWWSYY and CDR2 QGS. This CDR3 comprises 23 residues.

This clone was found many times. The sample has other DNA sequences that encode this CDR3 too. The chain links TRDV2 to TRDJ1, with 12 bases that match TRDD3. Per the germline V gene, CDR1 is GEAIGNYY and CDR2 is EKD. V dropped 3 bases and J dropped 0; count of bases not matched to a gene: 13. This CDR3 is built from 19 residues. CDR3 DNA sequence: TGTGCCTGTGACCGAAGAAGACTGGGGGATACTGGCTACACCGATAAACTCATCTTT. It translates to CACDRRRLGDTGYTDKLIF.

This clone was counted ten times or more. Translating this DNA gives a protein that differs at residue 12 from the TCRdb one, which belongs to a much larger clone; a read error is likely, and the protein shown is this translation. The rearrangement joins TRDV2 to TRDJ1; tentative D call: TRDD3 (6 bases). The CDR3 length is 17 residues. In germline, CDR1 is GEAIGNYY, CDR2 EKD. The V end lost 1 base, the J end lost 3 bases, and 20 bases lay between the germline ends. The CDR3 DNA follows: TGTGCCTGTGACACAGTCGGGGATCTGGCCTACCCCGATAAACTCATCTTT. Translating gives CACDTVGDLAYPDKLIF.

This clone was observed a few times. The protein that TCRdb holds for this DNA derives from a much larger clone and differs from the translated DNA at residue 6, which likely indicates a read error; the protein shown here is translated from the DNA. The sample contains more than one DNA sequence encoding this CDR3. The rearrangement links TRDV3 to TRDJ1; the D is unclear. Trimming cost V 2 bases and J 0 bases, with 16 bases left between them. The germline V gene encodes CDR1 TVYSNPD and CDR2 GDNSRS (reference sequence). CDR3 length: 15 amino acids. This chain's CDR3 is CAFSLRPLYTDKLIF. The DNA of the CDR3 is TGTGCCTTTTCACTCAGGCCGCTGTACACCGATAAACTCATCTTT.

About this clone: A single base is all that separates this from a far larger clone, so a read error is likely. The same CDR3 arises from other DNA sequences in this sample as well. The CDR3 is CACDKLGDGVYTDKLIF. In DNA, the CDR3 is TGTGCCTGCGACAAGCTGGGGGATGGAGTCTACACCGATAAACTCATCTTT. This chain connects TRDV2 to TRDJ1, with 9 nucleotides matching TRDD3. CDR3 size: 17 residues. The germline gives CDR1 GEAIGNYY, CDR2 EKD.

Remarks on this clone: TCRdb's entry gives the protein of a much larger clone, which mismatches this DNA's translation at residue 5, likely from a read error; the protein reported here is translated from the DNA. V gene TRDV2 combines with J gene TRDJ1; 8 bases map to TRDD3. This CDR3 region has 21 residues. Germline lookup yields CDR1 GEAIGNYY and CDR2 EKD. The V segment lost 2 bases and the J segment 6 bases; nucleotides outside the gene matches: 28. In DNA, the CDR3 is TGTGCCTGTGACATCGTGCCTACGGGGAAAGTACTGGGGGTCCGGACCTATAAACTCATCTTT. Translated: CACDIVPTGKVLGVRTYKLIF.

Worth noting for this clone: The protein recorded in TCRdb matches a much larger clone and deviates from this DNA's translation at residue 5, suggesting a read error; the protein here is obtained by translating the DNA. This sequence joins TRDV1 and TRDJ1; tentatively, D is TRDD3 (6 bases). The CDR3 is 23 residues long. Germline V gives CDR1 TSWWSYY, CDR2 QGS. V dropped 3 bases and J dropped 2 bases, with 37 bases sitting between them. Here the CDR3 reads CALGDLEFYGGFPPSWGTDKLIF. As DNA, the CDR3 is TGTGCTCTTGGGGACCTAGAGTTTTACGGAGGCTTCCCTCCCAGCTGGGGTACCGATAAACTCATCTTT.

Relative to its sample, this clone is medium-sized (0.01 to 0.1%). The identical CDR3 is also encoded by other nucleotide sequences in the sample. CDR3 amino acids: CACENLLGATYTDKLIF. The CDR3 DNA sequence: TGTGCCTGTGAGAATCTTCTGGGGGCCACGTACACCGATAAACTCATCTTT. The V call is TRDV2, the J call TRDJ1, with 7 bases that match TRDD3. The V gene's germline CDR1 is GEAIGNYY and CDR2 EKD. The trim removed 4 bases at V and 0 bases at J, leaving 13 bases unmatched. This CDR3 region has 17 residues.

This chain links TRDV2 with TRDJ1; D might be TRDD3 (5 bases). This CDR3 has 18 amino acids. CDR1 GEAIGNYY and CDR2 EKD come from the germline V gene. V dropped 0 bases and J dropped 5 bases, with 24 bases sitting between them. The CDR3 spells CACDTRHGGGGQKDKLIF. The CDR3 region has the DNA TGTGCCTGTGACACCAGACACGGGGGGGGGGGTCAGAAAGATAAACTCATCTTT.

This clone was seen at least ten times. The protein listed by TCRdb differs at residue 7 from the translated DNA, so the DNA translation is shown. This sequence joins TRDV2 and TRDJ1; 11 bases agree with TRDD3. V was pared by 3 bases and J by 2 bases, with 7 bases of the junction left unmatched. Germline values: CDR1 GEAIGNYY, CDR2 EKD. This CDR3 spans 16 amino acids. CDR3 amino acids: CACDALMGDTTDKLIF. The CDR3 nucleotides are TGTGCCTGTGACGCCTTGATGGGGGATACGACCGATAAACTCATCTTT.

This clone was picked up a small number of times. This probably arose from a read error, given a far larger clone one base away. This CDR3 is also generated by other DNA sequences in the sample. The chain combines TRDV2 with TRDJ1, with 8 positions matching TRDD3. Trimming at V came to 7 bases and at J to 0 bases, leaving 12 bases not matched to a gene. The CDR3 covers 16 residues. The V gene's germline CDR1 is GEAIGNYY and CDR2 EKD. The CDR3 loop reads CACDPLGDRDTDKLIF. The CDR3 bases are TGTGCCTGCGACCCTCTGGGGGACCGAGACACCGATAAACTCATCTTT.

This clone was recorded a few times. TCRdb records a much larger clone's protein for this DNA, with a difference at residue 12 that likely arises from a read error; the protein given is the translation of the DNA. The V and J genes are TRDV2 and TRDJ1, with 12 bases fitting TRDD3. This CDR3 has 16 amino acids. The junction had 10 bases not matched to a gene; V was cut back by 3 bases and J by 6 bases. CDR1 is GEAIGNYY, CDR2 EKD, per germline. The CDR3 sequence is CACDALLGDTPYKLIF. The CDR3 bases are TGTGCCTGTGACGCCTTGCTGGGGGATACGCCCTATAAACTCATCTTT.

On this clone: TCRdb records a much larger clone's protein for this DNA, with a difference at residue 3 that likely arises from a read error; the protein given is the translation of the DNA. The chain recombines TRDV2 with TRDJ1; no clear D. CDR3 length: 16 residues. Germline CDR1 reads GEAIGNYY; CDR2 reads EKD. CDR3 sequence reads: CAFDTGKHTNADKLIF. DNA of the CDR3: TGTGCCTTTGACACCGGAAAACACACCAACGCCGATAAACTCATCTTT.

This clone has ten or more counts. A much bigger clone sits one base away, suggesting this may be a read error. The V call is TRDV2, the J call TRDJ2; 7 bases align to TRDD3. Germline assignment: CDR1 GEAIGNYY and CDR2 EKD. The CDR3 has 16 residues. The CDR3 reads CACDTVGDPLTAKLFF. CDR3 nucleotides: TGTGCCTGTGACACCGTGGGGGACCCCCTGACAGCAAAACTCTTCTTT.

Worth noting for this clone: A read error likely explains why the TCRdb protein, taken from a much larger clone, differs from this DNA's translation at residues 10 and 12; the protein shown is translated from the DNA. This chain connects TRDV2 to TRDJ1; 10 bases are shared with TRDD3. CDR3 length: 15 amino acids. V lost 5 bases and J lost 11; bases outside the gene matches: 16. In germline, CDR1 is GEAIGNYY, CDR2 EKD. The CDR3 nucleotides read TGTGCCTGTGTCCCTCTGGGGGATAGTTTGGCTAACCTCATCTTT. This translates into CACVPLGDSLANLIF.